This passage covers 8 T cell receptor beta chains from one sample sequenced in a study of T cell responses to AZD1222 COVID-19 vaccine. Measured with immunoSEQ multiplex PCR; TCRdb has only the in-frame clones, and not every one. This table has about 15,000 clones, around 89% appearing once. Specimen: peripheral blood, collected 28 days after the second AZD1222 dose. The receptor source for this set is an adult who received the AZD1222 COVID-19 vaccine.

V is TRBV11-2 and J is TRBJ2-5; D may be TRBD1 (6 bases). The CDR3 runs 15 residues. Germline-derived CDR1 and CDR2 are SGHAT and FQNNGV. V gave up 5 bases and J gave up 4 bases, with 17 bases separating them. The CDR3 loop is CASSPRTGNGETQYF. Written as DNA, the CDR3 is TGTGCCAGCAGCCCCCGTACAGGGAATGGAGAGACCCAGTACTTC.

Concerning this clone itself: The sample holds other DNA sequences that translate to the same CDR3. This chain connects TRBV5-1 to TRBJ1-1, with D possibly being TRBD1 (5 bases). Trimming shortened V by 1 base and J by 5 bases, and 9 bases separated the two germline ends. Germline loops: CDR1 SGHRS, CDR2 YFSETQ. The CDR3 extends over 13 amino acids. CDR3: CASSLRGGTEAFF. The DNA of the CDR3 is TGCGCCAGCAGCTTGCGGGGGGGAACTGAAGCTTTCTTT.

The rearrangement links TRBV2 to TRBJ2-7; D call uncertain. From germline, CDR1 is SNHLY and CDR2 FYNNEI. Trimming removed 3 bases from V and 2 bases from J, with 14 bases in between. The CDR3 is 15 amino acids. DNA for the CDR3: TGTGCCAGCAGTGAGGGTCTAGGGCTCCCCTACGAGCAGTACTTC. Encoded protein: CASSEGLGLPYEQYF.

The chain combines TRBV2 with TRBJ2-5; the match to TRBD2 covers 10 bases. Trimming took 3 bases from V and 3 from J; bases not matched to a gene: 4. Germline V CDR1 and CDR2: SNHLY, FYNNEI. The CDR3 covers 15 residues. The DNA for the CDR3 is TGTGCCAGCAGTGAGCCAGCGGGAGGGAAAGAGACCCAGTACTTC. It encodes CASSEPAGGKETQYF.

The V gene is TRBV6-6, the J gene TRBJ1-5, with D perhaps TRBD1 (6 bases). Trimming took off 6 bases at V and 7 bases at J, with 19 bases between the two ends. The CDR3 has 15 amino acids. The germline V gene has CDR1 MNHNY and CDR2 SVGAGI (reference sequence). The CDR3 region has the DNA TGTGCCAGCAGCCCCTCGAGAGGGGGAGGGCAGCCCCAGCATTTT. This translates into CASSPSRGGGQPQHF.

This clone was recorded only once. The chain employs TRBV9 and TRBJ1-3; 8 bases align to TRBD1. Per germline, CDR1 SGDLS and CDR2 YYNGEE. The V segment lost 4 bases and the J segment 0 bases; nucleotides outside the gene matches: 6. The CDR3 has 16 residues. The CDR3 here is CASSQFGQGSGNTIYF. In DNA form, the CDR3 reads TGTGCCAGCAGCCAATTTGGACAGGGCTCTGGAAACACCATATATTTT.

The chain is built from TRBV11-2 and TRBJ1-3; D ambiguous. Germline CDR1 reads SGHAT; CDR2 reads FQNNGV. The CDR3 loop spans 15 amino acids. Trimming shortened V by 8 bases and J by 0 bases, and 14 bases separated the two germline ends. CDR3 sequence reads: CASARLGRSGNTIYF. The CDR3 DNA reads TGTGCCAGCGCCAGGCTGGGCCGCTCTGGAAACACCATATATTTT.

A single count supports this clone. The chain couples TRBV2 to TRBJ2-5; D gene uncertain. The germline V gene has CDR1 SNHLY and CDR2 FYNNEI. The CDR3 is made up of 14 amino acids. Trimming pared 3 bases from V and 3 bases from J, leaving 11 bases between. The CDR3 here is CASSEVSTKETQYF. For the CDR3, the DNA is TGTGCCAGCAGTGAGGTGTCCACAAAAGAGACCCAGTACTTC.